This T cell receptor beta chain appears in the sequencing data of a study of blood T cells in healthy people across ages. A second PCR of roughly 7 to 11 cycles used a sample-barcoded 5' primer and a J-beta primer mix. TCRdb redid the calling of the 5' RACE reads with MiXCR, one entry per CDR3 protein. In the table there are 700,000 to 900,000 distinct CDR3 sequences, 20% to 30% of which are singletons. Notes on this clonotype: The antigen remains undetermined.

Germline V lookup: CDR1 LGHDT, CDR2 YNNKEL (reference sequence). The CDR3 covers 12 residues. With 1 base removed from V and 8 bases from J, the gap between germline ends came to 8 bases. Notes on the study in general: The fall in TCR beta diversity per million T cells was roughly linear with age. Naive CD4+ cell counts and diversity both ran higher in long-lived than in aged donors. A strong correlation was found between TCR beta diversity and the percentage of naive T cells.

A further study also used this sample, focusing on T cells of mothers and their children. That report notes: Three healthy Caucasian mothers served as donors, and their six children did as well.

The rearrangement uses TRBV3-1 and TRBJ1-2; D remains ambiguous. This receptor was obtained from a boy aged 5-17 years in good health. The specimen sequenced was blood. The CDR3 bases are TGTGCCAGCAGCCAAGCGGGGAGCGGCTACACCTTC. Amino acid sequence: CASSQAGSGYTF.